These T cell receptor beta chains were read from a single sample in a study of blood T cells in healthy people across ages. TCRdb re-analysed the 5' RACE reads in MiXCR, keeping a single row per CDR3 protein. The sample has 1.5 million to 1.9 million distinct CDR3 sequences, roughly 43% seen once. Sequences were obtained from blood. All receptors derive from a woman aged 18-29 years in good health. CDR3s include the opening cysteine and the closing phenylalanine or tryptophan. A D gene is named only where the DNA matches it firmly. A clone size is listed for some rows: how often the clone was seen (once, few, many), or a class if it is expanded.

v_gene	abundance	j_gene	d_gene	CDR3aa	CDR3nt
TRBV9	-	TRBJ2-3	-	CVSSVDVTDTQYF	TGTGTCAGCAGCGTAGACGTGACAGATACGCAGTATTTT
TRBV4-3	few	TRBJ1-4	-	CASSQDIGEKLFF	TGCGCCAGCAGCCAAGATATTGGGGAAAAACTGTTTTTT
TRBV20-1	few	TRBJ2-7	TRBD2	CSASGKRESYEQYF	TGCAGTGCTAGTGGGAAGCGGGAAAGCTACGAGCAGTACTTC
TRBV6-6	many	TRBJ1-5	TRBD1	CASSLTGGAVSQPQHF	TGTGCCAGCAGTCTAACAGGGGGAGCGGTTAGTCAGCCCCAGCATTTT
TRBV7-8	few	TRBJ2-7	-	CASSLARGVGQYF	TGTGCCAGCAGCTTAGCGAGGGGGGTCGGGCAGTACTTC
TRBV12-3/TRBV12-4	few	TRBJ2-7	TRBD2	CASSRTGRGNYEQYF	TGTGCCAGCAGTCGGACTGGGCGGGGGAACTACGAGCAGTACTTC
TRBV20-1	-	TRBJ1-2	TRBD1	CSAHDRGRWYGYTF	TGCAGTGCTCATGACAGGGGGCGGTGGTATGGCTACACCTTC
TRBV4-1	-	TRBJ2-3	-	CASSALREGTQYF	TGCGCCAGCAGCGCTTTGCGGGAAGGTACGCAGTATTTT
TRBV10-3	-	TRBJ1-2	-	CAISESNKGGYTF	TGTGCCATCAGTGAGTCGAATAAAGGTGGCTACACCTTC
TRBV7-8	few	TRBJ2-1	-	CASSLGFQNNEQFF	TGTGCCAGCAGCTTAGGATTTCAAAACAATGAGCAGTTCTTC
TRBV6-4	few	TRBJ2-7	-	CASIRPRDEQYF	TGTGCCAGCATCCGACCCCGTGACGAGCAGTACTTC
TRBV5-1	-	TRBJ1-6	-	CASSVGWNSPLHF	TGCGCCAGCAGCGTAGGATGGAATTCACCCCTCCACTTT
TRBV5-1	-	TRBJ1-1	-	CASSWTGLAETAEAFF	TGCGCCAGCAGCTGGACGGGTCTAGCAGAAACTGCGGAAGCTTTCTTT
TRBV29-1	-	TRBJ1-1	-	CSVRSSYEAFF	TGCAGCGTGCGCTCTTCCTATGAAGCTTTCTTT
TRBV10-3	-	TRBJ2-7	TRBD2	CAISEGLADNEQYF	TGTGCCATCAGTGAGGGACTAGCCGACAATGAGCAGTACTTC
TRBV4-1	-	TRBJ2-1	-	CASSQGAEYNEQFF	TGCGCCAGCAGCCAAGGAGCAGAATACAATGAGCAGTTCTTC
TRBV25-1	few	TRBJ2-1	TRBD2	CASNPGTSGRGSYNEQFF	TGTGCCAGCAATCCGGGGACTAGCGGGAGAGGGTCCTACAATGAGCAGTTCTTC
TRBV29-1	once	TRBJ1-2	-	CSVEDQDYGYTF	TGCAGCGTTGAAGACCAGGATTATGGCTACACCTTC
TRBV20-1	few	TRBJ1-5	-	CSARVGWSNQPQHF	TGCAGTGCTAGGGTCGGGTGGAGCAATCAGCCCCAGCATTTT
TRBV20-1	-	TRBJ2-1	TRBD1	CSARELGGTGGNEQFF	TGCAGTGCTAGAGAACTAGGGGGGACAGGGGGAAATGAGCAGTTCTTC
TRBV6-2/TRBV6-3	-	TRBJ2-1	-	CASSYYLATGEQFF	TGTGCCAGCAGTTACTACCTAGCGACTGGGGAGCAGTTCTTC
TRBV11-2	-	TRBJ2-1	TRBD2	CASSFLRRGAGGRNEQFF	TGTGCCAGCAGCTTCCTCCGGAGGGGGGCGGGAGGGAGAAATGAGCAGTTCTTC
TRBV7-2	few	TRBJ1-2	TRBD1	CASSTRDSYGYTF	TGTGCCAGCAGCACCCGGGACAGCTATGGCTACACCTTC
TRBV4-1	few	TRBJ2-7	TRBD2	CASSQVFLAAYEQYF	TGCGCCAGCAGCCAAGTGTTCCTAGCGGCTTACGAGCAGTACTTC
TRBV20-1	-	TRBJ2-7	-	CSARSISYNEQYF	TGCAGTGCTAGAAGTATATCCTACAATGAGCAGTACTTC
TRBV7-9	-	TRBJ1-6	-	CASSRNVGGKSPLHF	TGTGCCAGCAGCCGGAACGTGGGGGGCAAGTCACCCCTCCACTTT
TRBV7-2	-	TRBJ1-1	TRBD1	CASSLQGEVVFF	TGTGCCAGCAGCCTACAGGGGGAGGTGGTTTTCTTT
TRBV6-4	-	TRBJ2-5	-	CASSDSNSGYNEQYF	TGTGCCAGCAGTGACTCGAATTCGGGGTACAATGAGCAGTACTTC
TRBV6-5	-	TRBJ2-5	-	CASSYLSLSGFPNEQYF	TGTGCCAGCAGTTACTTATCTCTTAGCGGATTCCCCAATGAGCAGTACTTC
TRBV27	-	TRBJ2-5	-	CASSVSGRVGEQYF	TGTGCCAGCAGTGTATCTGGCAGGGTGGGTGAGCAGTACTTC
TRBV12-3/TRBV12-4	-	TRBJ1-2	TRBD1	CASSAGGPYGYTF	TGTGCCAGCAGTGCAGGGGGCCCCTATGGCTACACCTTC
TRBV20-1	few	TRBJ2-3	TRBD2	CSVPGLAGTTDTQYF	TGCAGTGTCCCGGGACTAGCGGGAACTACAGATACGCAGTATTTT
TRBV5-1	-	TRBJ1-2	TRBD1	CASSLGPFFGDRSSGYTF	TGCGCCAGCAGCTTGGGACCCTTTTTCGGGGACAGGTCGAGTGGCTACACCTTC
TRBV9	-	TRBJ2-3	-	CASSPTWGEATDTQYF	TGTGCCAGCAGCCCGACCTGGGGGGAAGCCACAGATACGCAGTATTTT
TRBV29-1	few	TRBJ2-3	TRBD2	CSVEGFRREWDPDTQYF	TGCAGCGTTGAAGGTTTTAGGCGGGAGTGGGACCCAGATACGCAGTATTTT
TRBV6-1	many	TRBJ2-7	-	CASSERIFSSYEQYF	TGTGCCAGCAGTGAACGGATTTTTAGCTCCTACGAGCAGTACTTC
TRBV7-2	-	TRBJ2-2	-	CASSTRTAVWTGELFF	TGTGCCAGCAGCACGAGGACTGCCGTATGGACCGGGGAGCTGTTTTTT
TRBV7-6	-	TRBJ2-3	-	CASSLDHNTDTQYF	TGTGCCAGCAGCTTAGACCACAACACAGATACGCAGTATTTT
TRBV29-1	few	TRBJ2-7	-	CSVDYRSGATYEQYF	TGCAGCGTTGACTATCGGTCGGGGGCCACCTACGAGCAGTACTTC
TRBV12-3/TRBV12-4	-	TRBJ1-2	-	CASSFLGGWGYTF	TGTGCCAGCAGTTTCCTCGGAGGTTGGGGCTACACCTTC
TRBV5-1	-	TRBJ2-1	-	CASSLVTLGDEQFF	TGCGCCAGCAGCTTGGTAACTTTGGGCGATGAGCAGTTCTTC
TRBV28	-	TRBJ2-5	TRBD2	CASTLAASGKQETQYF	TGTGCCAGCACCTTAGCGGCTAGCGGAAAACAAGAGACCCAGTACTTC
TRBV29-1	few	TRBJ2-7	TRBD1	CSVIRTGTEQYF	TGCAGCGTTATCCGGACAGGGACCGAGCAGTACTTC
TRBV2	few	TRBJ2-2	-	CASTGTGELFF	TGTGCCAGCACGGGGACCGGGGAGCTGTTTTTT
TRBV11-2	-	TRBJ2-4	TRBD2	CASSLTAGGSHLAKNIQYF	TGTGCCAGCAGCTTAACAGCGGGGGGCAGCCATCTAGCCAAAAACATTCAGTACTTC
TRBV11-2	-	TRBJ2-1	-	CASSAYVGAYNEQFF	TGTGCCAGCAGCGCATATGTCGGCGCCTACAATGAGCAGTTCTTC
TRBV6-2/TRBV6-3	few	TRBJ2-5	TRBD2	CASSYPYIAGEETQYF	TGTGCCAGCAGTTACCCCTACATAGCGGGCGAGGAGACCCAGTACTTC
TRBV18	-	TRBJ2-7	-	CASSPPVEAYEQYF	TGTGCCAGCTCACCACCGGTAGAAGCCTACGAGCAGTACTTC
TRBV3-1	-	TRBJ2-1	TRBD2	CASSQVAGVSYEQFF	TGTGCCAGCAGCCAAGTAGCGGGGGTCTCCTACGAGCAGTTCTTC
TRBV3-1	-	TRBJ1-2	-	CASSQDFGELANYGYTF	TGTGCCAGCAGCCAAGATTTCGGGGAGTTAGCTAACTATGGCTACACCTTC
TRBV10-3	-	TRBJ2-5	-	CAISGYNEQYF	TGTGCCATCTCGGGCTACAATGAGCAGTACTTC
TRBV9	-	TRBJ2-3	-	CASSEGLSDTQYF	TGTGCCAGCAGCGAGGGACTTTCAGATACGCAGTATTTT
TRBV4-2	few	TRBJ2-2	-	CASSQVKVGARRFTGELFF	TGTGCCAGCAGCCAAGTTAAAGTAGGGGCCAGGCGATTCACCGGGGAGCTGTTTTTT
TRBV6-2/TRBV6-3	-	TRBJ2-3	-	CASSNLPGLRRDTQYF	TGTGCCAGCAGTAACCTCCCGGGACTGCGACGAGATACGCAGTATTTT
TRBV11-2	once	TRBJ2-7	TRBD1	CASSHRGKYEQYF	TGTGCCAGCAGCCACAGGGGGAAGTACGAGCAGTACTTC